This T cell receptor beta chain is from a study of T cell repertoires in cytomegalovirus infection. Study-level background: An indication of both CMV infection and matching HLA type came from public TCR beta signatures. Study observations and caveats: Dominating the ex vivo response were TCR beta clonotypes that were CMV-specific and HLA-C-restricted.

MiXCR, run by TCRdb on the reads, gives a single entry per CDR3 protein. The sample has approximately 630,000 distinct CDR3 sequences; roughly 24% are singletons. This clonotype was detected ten times or more. Antigen: not known. V shed 5 bases, J shed 2 bases, and the junction held 2 bases outside the gene matches. This CDR3 region has 15 residues. The sample comprised CD8+ T cells from PBMCs. The origin of this receptor is a human donor in good health (CMV status not recorded). Some clones in this sample may be carry-over from other donors' samples. The chain is built from TRBV12-3 or TRBV12-4 and TRBJ2-1, with TRBD2 matching over 11 bases. CDR3: CASSGSGGAYNEQFF. The CDR3 DNA follows: TGTGCCAGCAGTGGTAGCGGGGGGGCCTACAATGAGCAGTTCTTC.